This is a list of T cell receptor beta chains from one sample in a study of T cell responses to AZD1222 COVID-19 vaccine. Here immunoSEQ multiplex PCR was the method, and the copy in TCRdb shows in-frame clones only, minus some. The profile shows roughly 130,000 clones, approximately 85% of them singletons. Sequenced here: peripheral blood, sampled on day 0 of AZD1222 vaccination. These receptors originate from an adult in good health. CDR3s include the opening cysteine and the closing phenylalanine or tryptophan. The D gene is left open where the match is weak. Size tells how often a clone was seen (once, few, many) or the class of an expanded clone, and some rows leave it out.

j_gene: TRBJ2-3
len: 12
v_gene: TRBV5-1
d_gene: -
abundance: -
CDR3nt: TGCGCCAGCAGCTTAGTGCGAGATACGCAGTATTTT
CDR3aa: CASSLVRDTQYF

j_gene: TRBJ2-7
len: 16
v_gene: TRBV11-3
d_gene: TRBD2
abundance: -
CDR3nt: TGTGCCAGCAGCCCCGGGGGGGCGGGAGGTGTCTTCGAGCAGTACTTC
CDR3aa: CASSPGGAGGVFEQYF

j_gene: TRBJ1-1
len: 17
v_gene: TRBV2
d_gene: -
abundance: few
CDR3nt: TGTGCCAGCAGTGAGATACACCGCATACCCCTGGACACTGAAGCTTTCTTT
CDR3aa: CASSEIHRIPLDTEAFF

j_gene: TRBJ2-1
len: 16
v_gene: TRBV7-2
d_gene: TRBD2
abundance: -
CDR3nt: TGTGCCAGCAGCTTACAAGGCGGGAGAGTCGGTAATGAGCAGTTCTTC
CDR3aa: CASSLQGGRVGNEQFF

j_gene: TRBJ1-1
len: 12
v_gene: TRBV7-8
d_gene: -
abundance: -
CDR3nt: TGTGCCAGCAGTTCAGGGGTAGCTGAAGCTTTCTTT
CDR3aa: CASSSGVAEAFF

j_gene: TRBJ1-1
len: 14
v_gene: TRBV11-1
d_gene: -
abundance: -
CDR3nt: TGTGCCAGCAGCTTAGGGTTGCGTGGGACAGAAGCTTTCTTT
CDR3aa: CASSLGLRGTEAFF

j_gene: TRBJ1-5
len: 14
v_gene: TRBV18
d_gene: -
abundance: -
CDR3nt: TGTGCCAGCTCACTCAGCCCCGGCATCCAGCCCCAGCATTTT
CDR3aa: CASSLSPGIQPQHF

j_gene: TRBJ2-3
len: 10
v_gene: TRBV6-5
d_gene: -
abundance: -
CDR3nt: TGTGCCACCACGTTAGATACGCAGTATTTT
CDR3aa: CATTLDTQYF

j_gene: TRBJ1-1
len: 13
v_gene: TRBV11-2
d_gene: -
abundance: -
CDR3nt: TGTGCCAGCGGGGAGGCGGGGAACACTGAAGCTTTCTTT
CDR3aa: CASGEAGNTEAFF

j_gene: TRBJ1-1
len: 15
v_gene: TRBV27
d_gene: -
abundance: -
CDR3nt: TGTGCCAGCAGTTTAGGGACATCCATGAACACTGAAGCTTTCTTT
CDR3aa: CASSLGTSMNTEAFF

j_gene: TRBJ2-5
len: 13
v_gene: TRBV28
d_gene: TRBD1
abundance: -
CDR3nt: TGTGCCAGCAGATTACAGGGGTCGGAGACCCAGTACTTC
CDR3aa: CASRLQGSETQYF

j_gene: TRBJ1-1
len: 14
v_gene: TRBV19
d_gene: TRBD1
abundance: once
CDR3nt: TGTGCCAGTAGTCGACAGGGCGGGAACACTGAAGCTTTCTTT
CDR3aa: CASSRQGGNTEAFF

j_gene: TRBJ2-7
len: 13
v_gene: TRBV5-1
d_gene: -
abundance: -
CDR3nt: TGCGCCAGCAGCACGGGACGGACTTACGAGCAGTACTTC
CDR3aa: CASSTGRTYEQYF

j_gene: TRBJ2-5
len: 14
v_gene: TRBV19
d_gene: TRBD1
abundance: -
CDR3nt: TGTGCCAGTAGTCCTGACAGGGTTTCGGAGACCCAGTACTTC
CDR3aa: CASSPDRVSETQYF

j_gene: TRBJ2-1
len: 14
v_gene: TRBV14
d_gene: -
abundance: -
CDR3nt: TGTGCCAGCAGCCAAGCGTCGCAGTACAATGAGCAGTTCTTC
CDR3aa: CASSQASQYNEQFF

j_gene: TRBJ2-3
len: 13
v_gene: TRBV29-1
d_gene: TRBD1
abundance: -
CDR3nt: TGCAGCGCGACAGGGGGAGGTTTAGATACGCAGTATTTT
CDR3aa: CSATGGGLDTQYF

j_gene: TRBJ2-3
len: 15
v_gene: TRBV6-5
d_gene: -
abundance: -
CDR3nt: TGTGCCAGCAGTTACGGGGGACCATTCCCAGATACGCAGTATTTT
CDR3aa: CASSYGGPFPDTQYF

j_gene: TRBJ1-3
len: 13
v_gene: TRBV5-4
d_gene: -
abundance: -
CDR3nt: TGTGCCAGCAGCTCCAGGGCTGGAAACACCATATATTTT
CDR3aa: CASSSRAGNTIYF

j_gene: TRBJ1-2
len: 15
v_gene: TRBV15
d_gene: -
abundance: few
CDR3nt: TGTGCCACCAGCAGAGAGGGTGGCCGTGGGTATGGCTACACCTTC
CDR3aa: CATSREGGRGYGYTF

j_gene: TRBJ2-1
len: 15
v_gene: TRBV4-3
d_gene: -
abundance: few
CDR3nt: TGCGCCAGCAGCCAGAATTCAGGGTTCTACAATGAGCAGTTCTTC
CDR3aa: CASSQNSGFYNEQFF

j_gene: TRBJ1-5
len: 13
v_gene: TRBV20-1
d_gene: -
abundance: -
CDR3nt: TGCAGTGCTAGTAGACAGATCAATCAGCCCCAGCATTTT
CDR3aa: CSASRQINQPQHF

j_gene: TRBJ1-5
len: 16
v_gene: TRBV6-1
d_gene: -
abundance: -
CDR3nt: TGTGCCAGCAGTGAAGGGCCTTTCTTGAGCAATCAGCCCCAGCATTTT
CDR3aa: CASSEGPFLSNQPQHF

j_gene: TRBJ1-6
len: 16
v_gene: TRBV7-9
d_gene: -
abundance: -
CDR3nt: TGTGCCAGCAGCCACGCCGGGACACGCTCCGAATCACCCCTCCACTTT
CDR3aa: CASSHAGTRSESPLHF

j_gene: TRBJ1-1
len: 13
v_gene: TRBV9
d_gene: -
abundance: -
CDR3nt: TGTGCCAGCAGCGTCAGCAGGGACACTGAAGCTTTCTTT
CDR3aa: CASSVSRDTEAFF

j_gene: TRBJ2-2
len: 14
v_gene: TRBV19
d_gene: -
abundance: -
CDR3nt: TGTGCCAGTAGTATTGACGGGGTGGCCCGGGAGCTGTTTTTT
CDR3aa: CASSIDGVARELFF

j_gene: TRBJ2-3
len: 14
v_gene: TRBV5-1
d_gene: -
abundance: -
CDR3nt: TGCGCCAGCAGCCCCGGACAGACAACAGATACGCAGTATTTT
CDR3aa: CASSPGQTTDTQYF

j_gene: TRBJ2-3
len: 14
v_gene: TRBV30
d_gene: TRBD2
abundance: -
CDR3nt: TGTGCCTGGCGTCTAGCGGGGGGAGCAGATACGCAGTATTTT
CDR3aa: CAWRLAGGADTQYF

j_gene: TRBJ2-6
len: 16
v_gene: TRBV6-6
d_gene: -
abundance: -
CDR3nt: TGTGCCAGCAGTCGACGACAGGTCGGGGGGGCCAACGTCCTGACTTTC
CDR3aa: CASSRRQVGGANVLTF

j_gene: TRBJ1-6
len: 15
v_gene: TRBV7-9
d_gene: TRBD1
abundance: -
CDR3nt: TGTGCCAGCAGCACCGGTCGGGCAGGGGGCTTACCCCTCCACTTT
CDR3aa: CASSTGRAGGLPLHF

j_gene: TRBJ1-4
len: 13
v_gene: TRBV28
d_gene: -
abundance: -
CDR3nt: TGTGCCAGCAGTTTGGGAGGACGCGAAAAACTGTTTTTT
CDR3aa: CASSLGGREKLFF

j_gene: TRBJ2-7
len: 8
v_gene: TRBV24-1
d_gene: -
abundance: -
CDR3nt: TGTGCCATCTACGAGCAGTACTTC
CDR3aa: CAIYEQYF

j_gene: TRBJ2-3
len: 13
v_gene: TRBV28
d_gene: -
abundance: -
CDR3nt: TGTGCCAGCAGTTTAGGGGGCACAGATACGCAGTATTTT
CDR3aa: CASSLGGTDTQYF

j_gene: TRBJ2-5
len: 17
v_gene: TRBV7-6
d_gene: TRBD2
abundance: -
CDR3nt: TGTGCCAGCAGCTTAGCGGGGACTAGCGGAATCCAAGAGACCCAGTACTTC
CDR3aa: CASSLAGTSGIQETQYF

j_gene: TRBJ1-5
len: 15
v_gene: TRBV9
d_gene: -
abundance: -
CDR3nt: TGTGCCAGCAGCCCTCGGGACACGGAGGGGAGGCCCCAGCATTTT
CDR3aa: CASSPRDTEGRPQHF

j_gene: TRBJ2-2
len: 13
v_gene: TRBV10-3
d_gene: TRBD1
abundance: once
CDR3nt: TGTGCCATCAAGGGACAGCCCACCGGGGAGCTGTTTTTT
CDR3aa: CAIKGQPTGELFF

j_gene: TRBJ1-5
len: 15
v_gene: TRBV18
d_gene: -
abundance: -
CDR3nt: TGTGCCAGCTCGCCTACAGGTTATAGCAATCAGCCCCAGCATTTT
CDR3aa: CASSPTGYSNQPQHF

j_gene: TRBJ2-7
len: 15
v_gene: TRBV6-5
d_gene: TRBD1
abundance: -
CDR3nt: TGTGCCAGCACCGACCCGGGACAGCCCTCCTACGAGCAGTACTTC
CDR3aa: CASTDPGQPSYEQYF

j_gene: TRBJ1-2
len: 15
v_gene: TRBV2
d_gene: -
abundance: -
CDR3nt: TGTGCCAGCAGTAAGGTCAGGGGTGGAGGCTATGGCTACACCTTC
CDR3aa: CASSKVRGGGYGYTF

j_gene: TRBJ2-3
len: 14
v_gene: TRBV7-2
d_gene: -
abundance: -
CDR3nt: TGTGCCAGCAGCTTAGCCGGGCAGGTACAGGCGCAGTATTTT
CDR3aa: CASSLAGQVQAQYF

j_gene: TRBJ1-5
len: 13
v_gene: TRBV19
d_gene: TRBD1
abundance: -
CDR3nt: TGTGCCAGTAGTTCCCAGGGGGGACAGCCCCAGCATTTT
CDR3aa: CASSSQGGQPQHF

j_gene: TRBJ2-1
len: 15
v_gene: TRBV28
d_gene: -
abundance: -
CDR3nt: TGTGCCAGCAGTTCACCGACTCTTACCTACAATGAGCAGTTCTTC
CDR3aa: CASSSPTLTYNEQFF

j_gene: TRBJ2-2
len: 15
v_gene: TRBV9
d_gene: TRBD1
abundance: -
CDR3nt: TGTGCCAGCAGCTTACGACAGGGCGGCCCCGGGGAGCTGTTTTTT
CDR3aa: CASSLRQGGPGELFF

j_gene: TRBJ2-3
len: 14
v_gene: TRBV5-5
d_gene: -
abundance: -
CDR3nt: TGTGCCAGCGGTTTACAGGGTAACCCAGATACGCAGTATTTT
CDR3aa: CASGLQGNPDTQYF

j_gene: TRBJ1-2
len: 15
v_gene: TRBV25-1
d_gene: TRBD1
abundance: -
CDR3nt: TGTGCCAGCAGTGAATTGGGGGACAGCTTCTATGGCTACACCTTC
CDR3aa: CASSELGDSFYGYTF

j_gene: TRBJ2-2
len: 17
v_gene: TRBV5-4
d_gene: TRBD2
abundance: -
CDR3nt: TGTGCCAGCAGCTTGGGACTAGCGGGAATTGACACCGGGGAGCTGTTTTTT
CDR3aa: CASSLGLAGIDTGELFF

j_gene: TRBJ1-1
len: 14
v_gene: TRBV5-1
d_gene: -
abundance: -
CDR3nt: TGCGCCAGCAGCTTGGCGCCAGCGAACACTGAAGCTTTCTTT
CDR3aa: CASSLAPANTEAFF

j_gene: TRBJ1-1
len: 16
v_gene: TRBV2
d_gene: -
abundance: -
CDR3nt: TGTGCCAGCAGTGAAGTGCAGGGCCGGGGGAACACTGAAGCTTTCTTT
CDR3aa: CASSEVQGRGNTEAFF

j_gene: TRBJ2-3
len: 17
v_gene: TRBV4-3
d_gene: -
abundance: -
CDR3nt: TGCGCCAGCAGCCAAGAATTCAGGGAGCGCCACACAGATACGCAGTATTTT
CDR3aa: CASSQEFRERHTDTQYF

j_gene: TRBJ2-6
len: 19
v_gene: TRBV6-7
d_gene: -
abundance: -
CDR3nt: TGTGCCAGCAGTTCCATCAAGAGGAGACTAGTATCTGGGGCCAACGTCCTGACTTTC
CDR3aa: CASSSIKRRLVSGANVLTF